The 32 T cell receptor beta chains presented below share a single source sample, sequenced in a study of shared clonotypes between healthy human individuals. The naive CD8 population came from CD45RO-negative cells selected for CCR7, without terminally differentiated effector memory CD45RA+ cells. The repertoire was sequenced with immunoSEQ multiplex PCR; TCRdb's copy has only in-frame clones and lacks some. The data contain 750,000 to 1,000,000 clones, 85% to 95% of them singletons. The specimen was naive CD8+ T cells sorted from blood. These receptors all come from a man aged 30-40 years in good health.

To note about this clone: Other DNA sequences in this sample translate to the same CDR3. V usage is TRBV5-1 and J usage is TRBJ2-7; D is uncertain. This CDR3 is 11 amino acids long. V gave up 0 bases and J gave up 5 bases, with 3 bases separating them. Germline V gene lookup returns CDR1 SGHRS and CDR2 YFSETQ. The CDR3 protein is CASSLGNEQYF. CDR3 nucleotides: TGCGCCAGCAGCTTGGGGAACGAGCAGTACTTC.

The genes are TRBV28 and TRBJ1-1; D not resolved. Trimming took off 2 bases at V and 4 bases at J, with 5 bases between the two ends. The germline gives CDR1 MDHEN, CDR2 SYDVKM. The CDR3 has 12 residues. The CDR3 DNA reads TGTGCCAGCAGTTTACCAAGCACTGAAGCTTTCTTT. Translating gives CASSLPSTEAFF.

V gene TRBV19 combines with J gene TRBJ1-1, with a tentative D call TRBD1 (5 bases). Per germline, CDR1 LNHDA and CDR2 SQIVND (reference sequence). V shed 6 bases and J shed 4 bases, with 15 bases lying between them. CDR3 length equals 14 residues. DNA of the CDR3: TGTGCCAGTAGAGCCGGGTTGGGGGTCACTGAAGCTTTCTTT. This encodes CASRAGLGVTEAFF.

As DNA, the CDR3 is TGTGCCAGCAGCTTAGGGTCCGAATATAGCAATCAGCCCCAGCATTTT. Amino acids: CASSLGSEYSNQPQHF. The V gene is TRBV7-8, the J gene TRBJ1-5; D is unclear. The CDR3 has 16 amino acids. V dropped 1 base and J dropped 0 bases, with 10 bases sitting between them. Germline CDR1 reads SGHVS; CDR2 reads FQNEAQ.

V usage is TRBV4-3 and J usage is TRBJ2-5; the match to TRBD2 covers 8 bases. The V gene end was trimmed by 0 bases and the J gene end by 5 bases; junction bases not matched to a gene: 11. This CDR3 comprises 17 residues. The germline V gene has CDR1 LGHNA and CDR2 YSLEER. The CDR3 here is CASSQDAEQGGGETQYF. In DNA form, the CDR3 reads TGCGCCAGCAGCCAAGACGCGGAACAGGGCGGGGGGGAGACCCAGTACTTC.

V is TRBV29-1 and J is TRBJ2-5; D is undetermined. CDR1 is SQVTM and CDR2 is ANQGSEA in the germline V gene. V was cut by 4 bases and J by 5 bases, with 8 bases left in between. This CDR3 has 11 residues. CDR3 in amino acids: CSVVSRETQYF. As DNA, the CDR3 is TGCAGCGTTGTCAGCCGGGAGACCCAGTACTTC.

The chain links TRBV23-1 to TRBJ2-1; the match to TRBD2 covers 8 bases. TRBV23-1 is noted as an ORF with a role that remains uncertain. V was clipped by 4 bases and J by 0 bases; unmatched bases: 17. This CDR3 has 20 amino acids. The CDR3 sequence: CASSRQLAGIINSSYNEQFF. The CDR3 nucleotides are TGCGCCAGCAGTCGCCAGCTAGCGGGCATTATAAACAGCTCCTACAATGAGCAGTTCTTC.

There are a few counts of this clone. The chain is built from TRBV13 and TRBJ1-5, with D maybe TRBD1 (6 bases). Germline CDR1 reads PRHDT; CDR2 reads FYEKMQ (reference sequence). With 1 base removed from V and 4 bases from J, the gap between germline ends came to 8 bases. CDR3 size: 14 residues. The CDR3 is CASSLAGENQPQHF. The CDR3 coding sequence is TGTGCCAGCAGCTTAGCAGGGGAGAATCAGCCCCAGCATTTT.

The chain employs TRBV10-3 and TRBJ2-7; 7 bases align to TRBD2. The CDR3 spans 17 residues. J gave up 4 bases and V 10 bases, and 22 bases lay outside the gene matches. Per the germline V gene, CDR1 is ENHRY and CDR2 is SYGVKD. CDR3 sequence (DNA): TGTGCCAGCGGGTGGTTCGATCCTCTAGCGGAGACTTACGAGCAGTACTTC. This gives the protein CASGWFDPLAETYEQYF.

Concerning this clone: At the DNA level, this CDR3 is encoded by other sequences in the same sample as well. The rearrangement joins TRBV6-1 to TRBJ2-7; D is unresolved. Germline lookup yields CDR1 MNHNS and CDR2 SASEGT. The CDR3 consists of 11 residues. The ends were cut back, 3 bases at V and 3 bases at J, with 3 bases in the middle. CDR3 DNA: TGTGCCAGCAGTGAGTTCTACGAGCAGTACTTC. It yields the protein CASSEFYEQYF.

This CDR3 is CASSEDGYTEAFF. CDR3 nucleotides: TGTGCCAGCAGCGAGGACGGCTATACTGAAGCTTTCTTT. This chain connects TRBV9 to TRBJ1-1, with unresolved D. Trimming took 3 bases from V and 5 from J, leaving 11 bases between them. Looked up from germline, CDR1 is SGDLS and CDR2 is YYNGEE. The CDR3 loop spans 13 amino acids. The variable domain in full, with the rest retrieved from reference TRBV9 and TRBJ1-1, is DSGVTQTPKHLITATGQRVTLRCSPRSGDLSVYWYQQSLDQGLQFLIQYYNGEERAKGNILERFSAQQFPDLHSELNLSSLELGDSALYFCASSEDGYTEAFFGQGTRLTVV.

J is TRBJ2-7 and V is TRBV5-6, with a tentative D call TRBD2 (6 bases). The germline V and J ends were trimmed by 2 bases and 0 bases, with 15 bases remaining between them. CDR3 length equals 16 residues. Germline V gives CDR1 SGHDT, CDR2 YYEEEE. For the CDR3, the DNA is TGTGCCAGCAGCTTCCCTCAGCGGGTTTCCTCCTACGAGCAGTACTTC. This translates into CASSFPQRVSSYEQYF.

The V call is TRBV30, the J call TRBJ2-2, with 8 bases that match TRBD2. CDR1 GTSNPN and CDR2 SVGIG come from the germline V gene (reference sequence). V gave up 4 bases and J gave up 5 bases; unmatched junction bases: 9. This CDR3 contains 15 residues. For the CDR3, the DNA is TGTGCCTGGAACATACTAGCGGCGGGGACCGGGGAGCTGTTTTTT. Residues: CAWNILAAGTGELFF.

This clone was found once. The DNA for the CDR3 is TGCAGCGTCCTGGGACTCGACTACACAGATACGCAGTATTTT. It translates to CSVLGLDYTDTQYF. V usage is TRBV29-1 and J usage is TRBJ2-3, with a weak D call TRBD2 (6 bases). There are 14 residues in the CDR3. Per germline, CDR1 SQVTM and CDR2 ANQGSEA. The ends were cut back, 6 bases at V and 2 bases at J, with 15 bases in the middle.

This clone was detected once. V and J are TRBV6-6 and TRBJ2-7; no clear D. This CDR3 is built from 16 residues. Germline CDR1 reads MNHNY; CDR2 reads SVGAGI (reference sequence). The V gene lost 6 bases and the J gene lost 1 base, with 19 bases spanning the gap. CDR3 sequence (DNA): TGTGCCAGCAGAGGAGAGAGCGACCGAAAATCCTACGAGCAGTACTTC. This sequence encodes CASRGESDRKSYEQYF.

CDR3 loop: CASSLAKLGDTQYF. The CDR3 bases are TGTGCCAGCAGCCTAGCAAAACTGGGGGATACGCAGTATTTT. V gene TRBV27 combines with J gene TRBJ2-3; TRBD2 is a possible D gene (5 bases). Germline V CDR1 and CDR2: MNHEY, SMNVEV (reference sequence). V lost 6 bases and J lost 6, with 16 bases in between. CDR3 length: 14 amino acids.

Concerning this clone: Other nucleotide sequences from this sample produce the same CDR3. This sequence joins TRBV27 and TRBJ2-7; maybe TRBD2 (6 bases). Trimming shortened V by 2 bases and J by 6 bases, and 8 bases separated the two germline ends. Germline V lookup: CDR1 MNHEY, CDR2 SMNVEV (reference sequence). The CDR3 totals 12 residues. For the CDR3, the DNA is TGTGCCAGCAGTTTAGGAGCGGGCGAGCAGTACTTC. It codes for CASSLGAGEQYF.

The gene calls are TRBV5-5 and TRBJ2-7; D uncertain. The CDR3 runs to 14 residues. Germline assignment: CDR1 SGHKS and CDR2 YYEKEE (reference sequence). Deletions cut 2 bases from V and 7 bases from J, with 16 bases between. CDR3 amino acids: CASSFVVIGGEQYF. CDR3 coding DNA: TGTGCCAGCAGCTTTGTAGTGATAGGTGGAGAGCAGTACTTC. The entire variable domain, with the rest obtained from reference TRBV5-5 and TRBJ2-7, is as follows: DAGVTQSPTHLIKTRGQQVTLRCSPISGHKSVSWYQQVLGQGPQFIFQYYEKEERGRGNFPDRFSARQFPNYSSELNVNALLLGDSALYLCASSFVVIGGEQYFGPGTRLTVT.

The rearrangement uses TRBV5-3 and TRBJ1-3, with D maybe TRBD1 (6 bases). TRBV5-3 is an ORF; its function is uncertain. Trimming took off 5 bases at V and 2 bases at J, with 11 bases between the two ends. This CDR3 is 14 amino acids long. Here the CDR3 reads CARSSGVTGNTIYF. In DNA, the CDR3 is TGTGCCAGAAGTTCAGGGGTTACTGGAAACACCATATATTTT.

Regarding this clone: This may be a read error, as it is one base from a much larger clone. The rearrangement joins TRBV7-9 to TRBJ2-7; perhaps TRBD2 as D (6 bases). Germline values: CDR1 SEHNR, CDR2 FQNEAQ (reference sequence). V lost 6 bases and J lost 1, with 7 bases in between. The CDR3 sequence is 12 residues long. The CDR3 here is CASRGGSYEQYF. The DNA for the CDR3 is TGTGCCAGCAGGGGGGGTTCCTACGAGCAGTACTTC. The full variable domain, with the rest looked up from reference TRBV7-9 and TRBJ2-7, is DTGVSQNPRHKITKRGQNVTFRCDPISEHNRLYWYRQTLGQGPEFLTYFQNEAQLEKSRLLSDRFSAERPKGSFSTLEIQRTEQGDSAMYLCASRGGSYEQYFGPGTRLTVT.

The sample holds a few counts of this clone. The chain links TRBV28 to TRBJ1-3; TRBD1 aligns across 7 bases. The CDR3 is 16 amino acids. CDR1 and CDR2 from the germline V gene are MDHEN and SYDVKM. V was pared by 0 bases and J by 0 bases, with 2 bases of the junction left unmatched. Here the CDR3 reads CASSLWGDSSGNTIYF. CDR3 nucleotides: TGTGCCAGCAGTTTATGGGGGGACAGCTCTGGAAACACCATATATTTT. The complete variable domain, with remaining parts taken from reference TRBV28 and TRBJ1-3, reads DVKVTQSSRYLVKRTGEKVFLECVQDMDHENMFWYRQDPGLGLRLIYFSYDVKMKEKGDIPEGYSVSREKKERFSLILESASTNQTSMYLCASSLWGDSSGNTIYFGEGSWLTVV.

The V gene is TRBV7-9, the J gene TRBJ1-1, with D possibly TRBD1 on 5 matching bases. This CDR3 is 19 amino acids long. Per the germline V gene, CDR1 is SEHNR and CDR2 is FQNEAQ (reference sequence). Trimming cost V 2 bases and J 3 bases, with 25 bases left between them. For the CDR3, the DNA is TGTGCCAGCAGCTTAATTCTGGACAAGGGATCCCTATATCACACTGAAGCTTTCTTT. Translated: CASSLILDKGSLYHTEAFF. Complete variable domain (other parts from reference TRBV7-9 and TRBJ1-1): DTGVSQNPRHKITKRGQNVTFRCDPISEHNRLYWYRQTLGQGPEFLTYFQNEAQLEKSRLLSDRFSAERPKGSFSTLEIQRTEQGDSAMYLCASSLILDKGSLYHTEAFFGQGTRLTVV.

This clone is a singleton in its sample. Other DNA sequences within the sample encode an identical CDR3. The chain joins TRBV7-9 to TRBJ2-7; possibly TRBD1 for D (5 bases). Per the germline V gene, CDR1 is SEHNR and CDR2 is FQNEAQ (reference sequence). Trimming took 1 base from V and 5 from J, leaving 9 bases between them. The CDR3 has 13 residues. The DNA for the CDR3 is TGTGCCAGCAGCTTAGGGACACTGAACGAGCAGTACTTC. Protein sequence: CASSLGTLNEQYF.

The chain combines TRBV6-6 with TRBJ2-2; no clear D gene. This CDR3 is 15 amino acids long. CDR1 and CDR2 (germline): MNHNY, SVGAGI (reference sequence). Trimming removed 6 bases at V and 1 base at J, with 12 bases between. The CDR3 DNA sequence: TGTGCCAGCAGCCCCGAGCCAGGGAACACCGGGGAGCTGTTTTTT. This codes for CASSPEPGNTGELFF.

The V gene is TRBV20-1, the J gene TRBJ1-1; D call uncertain. This CDR3 contains 11 residues. Per the germline V gene, CDR1 is DFQATT and CDR2 is SNEGSKA (reference sequence). V dropped 7 bases and J dropped 1 base, with 7 bases sitting between them. This CDR3 reads CSVSKNTEAFF. CDR3 coding DNA: TGCAGTGTCAGCAAGAACACTGAAGCTTTCTTT.

The chain carries TRBV29-1 and TRBJ2-7; D may match TRBD1 or TRBD2 (5 bases each). The CDR3 contains 12 residues. In germline, CDR1 is SQVTM, CDR2 ANQGSEA. The ends were cut back, 4 bases at V and 2 bases at J, with 9 bases in the middle. The CDR3 region is CSVARGPYEQYF. The CDR3 nucleotides read TGCAGCGTTGCCCGGGGACCCTACGAGCAGTACTTC.

The chain uses TRBV11-2 and TRBJ1-3, with 10 bases matching TRBD1. CDR1 is SGHAT, CDR2 FQNNGV, per germline. The CDR3 has 17 residues. Trimming removed 3 bases from V and 11 bases from J; junction bases left unmatched: 16. CDR3 coding DNA: TGTGCCAGCAGCTTCCCCCGCCGACAGGGGGCCTCAGGGGCCATATATTTT. Amino acids: CASSFPRRQGASGAIYF.

As regards this clone: Other DNA sequences from this sample encode an identical CDR3 as well. The chain employs TRBV7-9 and TRBJ2-1; D unresolved. The CDR3 is 11 residues long. Germline V lookup: CDR1 SEHNR, CDR2 FQNEAQ (reference sequence). The V end was cut by 1 base, the J end by 9 bases, with 4 bases between. CDR3 nucleotides: TGTGCCAGCAGCTTAGGTCCTGAGCAGTTCTTC. This codes for CASSLGPEQFF.

As DNA, the CDR3 is TGTGCCAGCAGCGTCTTGGGCGGGGAGCTGTTTTTT. It specifies CASSVLGGELFF. The chain carries TRBV9 and TRBJ2-2, with unresolved D. From germline, CDR1 is SGDLS and CDR2 YYNGEE. The CDR3 runs to 12 residues. Trimming took off 2 bases at V and 7 bases at J, with 6 bases between the two ends.

This clone has just one count. The rearrangement joins TRBV27 to TRBJ2-1; 10 bases map to TRBD2. The J segment lost 2 bases and the V segment lost 5 bases, leaving 6 bases of the junction unmatched. The CDR3 consists of 16 residues. CDR1 and CDR2 (germline): MNHEY, SMNVEV (reference sequence). In DNA, the CDR3 is TGTGCCAGCAGTCCCGGGACTAGCGTACCCTACAATGAGCAGTTCTTC. It specifies CASSPGTSVPYNEQFF.

The chain carries TRBV7-9 and TRBJ2-3; TRBD1 aligns across 7 bases. J gave up 0 bases and V 5 bases, and 8 bases lay outside the gene matches. CDR1 is SEHNR, CDR2 FQNEAQ, per germline (reference sequence). This CDR3 is built from 16 residues. In DNA, the CDR3 is TGTGCCAGCAGCCCAGGGACAGCCGCTAGCACAGATACGCAGTATTTT. It translates to CASSPGTAASTDTQYF.

V is TRBV5-4 and J is TRBJ2-2; 8 positions agree with TRBD1. The germline V gene has CDR1 SGHNT and CDR2 YYREEE (reference sequence). Germline trimming cut 3 bases from V and 6 bases from J; bases unmatched to any gene: 4. The CDR3 has 14 residues. The DNA for the CDR3 is TGTGCCAGCAGCTCCCTACAGGGGGCCGGGGAGCTGTTTTTT. Protein product: CASSSLQGAGELFF.